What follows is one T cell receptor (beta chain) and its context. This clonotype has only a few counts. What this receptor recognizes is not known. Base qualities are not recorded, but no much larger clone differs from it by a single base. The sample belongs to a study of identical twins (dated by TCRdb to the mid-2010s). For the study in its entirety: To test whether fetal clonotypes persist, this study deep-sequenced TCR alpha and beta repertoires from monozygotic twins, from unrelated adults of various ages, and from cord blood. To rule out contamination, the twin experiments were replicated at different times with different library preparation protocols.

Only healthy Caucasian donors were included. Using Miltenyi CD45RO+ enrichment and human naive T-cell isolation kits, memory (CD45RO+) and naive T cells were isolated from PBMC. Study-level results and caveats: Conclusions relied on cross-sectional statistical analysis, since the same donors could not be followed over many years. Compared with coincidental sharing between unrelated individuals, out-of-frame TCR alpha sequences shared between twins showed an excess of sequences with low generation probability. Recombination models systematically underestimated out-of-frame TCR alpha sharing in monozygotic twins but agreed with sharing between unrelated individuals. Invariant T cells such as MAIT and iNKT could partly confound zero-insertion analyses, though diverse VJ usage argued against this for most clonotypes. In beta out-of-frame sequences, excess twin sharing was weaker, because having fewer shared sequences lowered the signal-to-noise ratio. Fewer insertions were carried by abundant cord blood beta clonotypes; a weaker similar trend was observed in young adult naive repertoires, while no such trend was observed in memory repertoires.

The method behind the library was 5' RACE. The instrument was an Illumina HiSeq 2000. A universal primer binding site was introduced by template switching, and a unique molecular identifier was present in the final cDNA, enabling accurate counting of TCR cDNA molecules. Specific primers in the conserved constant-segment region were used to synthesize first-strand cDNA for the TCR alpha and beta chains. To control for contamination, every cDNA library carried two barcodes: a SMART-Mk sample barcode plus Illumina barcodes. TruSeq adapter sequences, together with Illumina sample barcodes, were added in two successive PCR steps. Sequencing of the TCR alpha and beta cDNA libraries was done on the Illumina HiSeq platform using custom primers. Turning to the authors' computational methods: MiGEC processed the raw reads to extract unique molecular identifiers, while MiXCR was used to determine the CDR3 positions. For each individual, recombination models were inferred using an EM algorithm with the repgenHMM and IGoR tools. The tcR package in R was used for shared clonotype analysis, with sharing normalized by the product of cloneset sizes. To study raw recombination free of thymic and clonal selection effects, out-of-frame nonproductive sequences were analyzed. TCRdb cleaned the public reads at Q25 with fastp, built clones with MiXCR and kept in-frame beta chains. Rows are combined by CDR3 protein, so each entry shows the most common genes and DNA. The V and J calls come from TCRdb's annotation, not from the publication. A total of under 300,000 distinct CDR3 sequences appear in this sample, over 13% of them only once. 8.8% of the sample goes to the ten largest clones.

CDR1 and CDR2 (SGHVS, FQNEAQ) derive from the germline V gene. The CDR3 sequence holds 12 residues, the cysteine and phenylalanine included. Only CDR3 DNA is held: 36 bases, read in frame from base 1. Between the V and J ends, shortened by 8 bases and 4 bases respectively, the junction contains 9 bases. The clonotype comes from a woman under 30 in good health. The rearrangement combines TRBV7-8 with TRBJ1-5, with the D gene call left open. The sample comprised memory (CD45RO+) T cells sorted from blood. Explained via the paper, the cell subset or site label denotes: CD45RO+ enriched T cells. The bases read TGTGCCAGCGGTGTGGAAAATCAGCCCCAGCATTTT. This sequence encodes CASGVENQPQHF.